This T cell receptor beta chain emerged from a study of T cells after yellow fever vaccination. Study observations and caveats: A weaker secondary response peaked on day 5, the primary on day 15. Abundant bulk-population clonotypes could contaminate the FACS-sorted repertoires.

MiXCR, run by TCRdb on the 5' RACE reads, gives a single entry per CDR3 protein. The table includes roughly 520,000 distinct CDR3 sequences, 21% detected once. This clonotype was counted many times. Its antigen is unidentified. V was trimmed by 7 bases and J by 4 bases, leaving 10 bases between them. The CDR3 runs to 13 residues. This chain connects TRBV12-3 or TRBV12-4 to TRBJ2-2; D unresolved. The material sequenced was PBMCs, taken approximately 22 days after the first yellow fever vaccination. The source of this sequence is a man in his late teens or twenties who received the YFV17D yellow fever vaccine. The CDR3: CASTPGPTGELFF. The CDR3 coding sequence is TGTGCCAGCACCCCAGGCCCCACCGGGGAGCTGTTTTTT.